This record covers a single T cell receptor beta chain. Its target is unknown. These data are taken from a study of T cells after posttransplantation cyclophosphamide. Using immunoSEQ multiplex PCR, the repertoire was profiled, and TCRdb retains in-frame clones only, with some absent. The table has about 43,000 clones, 90% seen once. The CDR3 consists of 15 residues. Germline CDR1 SGDLS, CDR2 YYNGEE. V was pared by 2 bases and J by 4 bases, with 6 bases of the junction left unmatched. Overall study results and limits: After PTCy, TRB diversity resembled that of CNI/methotrexate controls. Later blood repertoires were often dominated by clones from the donor CD8+ memory compartment.

A marrow graft followed busulfan-fludarabine conditioning, with cyclophosphamide on days +3 and +4. This TCR derives from a male patient aged 60 to 75 who received an allogeneic stem cell transplant from a related donor and was CMV-positive. Some T cells may be transferred from the graft donor. This chain joins TRBV9 and TRBJ1-1; 9 nucleotides agree with TRBD1. This material consisted of PBMCs, taken roughly 59 days after allogeneic stem cell transplant with posttransplant cyclophosphamide. The CDR3: CASSVRTGVGTEAFF. Here the CDR3 DNA reads TGTGCCAGCAGCGTCCGGACAGGGGTGGGCACTGAAGCTTTCTTT.